This T cell receptor (beta chain) was captured in a study of OX40 agonist ivuxolimab in advanced cancers. Study-level findings and limits: Averaging showed that CD8+ T cells had more expanded clones than CD4+ did. At 0.1 to 3.0 mg/kg and by week 6, clonal expansion occurred in CD4+ and CD8+ blood T cells. Certain nonresponders additionally had low normalized T-cell clonal expansion.

Notes on this clone: The antigen is unknown.

Patients were ineligible given autoimmune disease history or systemic immunosuppression. With V trimmed by 0 bases and J by 7 bases, 3 bases remained unmatched. CDR3 size: 14 residues. The germline gives CDR1 SGHVS, CDR2 FQNEAQ. Repertoires were generated with immunoSEQ multiplex PCR, while TCRdb's copy carries only in-frame clones and drops some. The profile covers under 85,000 clones, with 86% appearing a single time and over 0.6% taken by the ten largest. The TCR was taken from an adult with an advanced solid tumor such as melanoma, head and neck, liver or kidney cancer. This chain joins TRBV7-8 and TRBJ2-5, with TRBD2 matching 9 bases. This specimen was CD4+ or CD8+ T cells sorted from blood, taken in a trial of the OX40 agonist ivuxolimab. The chain's CDR3 is CASSLASGSGTQYF. The CDR3 DNA sequence: TGTGCCAGCAGCTTAGCTAGCGGGAGTGGGACCCAGTACTTC.